One T cell receptor beta chain is described in this entry. TCRdb's table, derived via immunoSEQ multiplex PCR, lists solely in-frame clones and lacks some. The table has just over 650,000 clones, 75% to 90% seen once. This sample was taken from a study of blood T cell repertoires in COVID-19. Study-wide context: COVID-19 samples collected from the United States, Italy and Spain covered acute and convalescent phases. T cells, B-cell-depleted T cells, or PBMCs supplied cDNA or gDNA.

V was clipped by 5 bases and J by 5 bases, with 9 bases between them. The germline V gene encodes CDR1 MNHEY and CDR2 SMNVEV (reference sequence). This CDR3 has 12 amino acids. The sample consisted of peripheral blood. The clonotype originates from a woman aged 18-29 years with acute or convalescent COVID-19. The gene calls are TRBV27 and TRBJ1-1, with D tentatively TRBD1 (6 bases). The CDR3: CASSAQGTEAFF. As DNA, the CDR3 is TGTGCCAGCAGTGCTCAGGGGACTGAAGCTTTCTTT.